Presented here are 18 T cell receptor beta chains from one specimen sequenced in a study of blood T cell repertoires in COVID-19. Method: immunoSEQ multiplex PCR; TCRdb's copy keeps in-frame clones and lacks some. The sample records 400,000 to 550,000 clones, 70% to 90% being singletons. Sample: PBMCs or T cells enriched from blood (not recorded which). The source is a young woman with acute COVID-19.

This chain connects TRBV7-2 to TRBJ2-4, with TRBD2 identical over 14 bases. The CDR3 loop spans 16 amino acids. Germline CDR1 SGHTA, CDR2 FQGNSA. Trimming removed 5 bases from V and 9 bases from J; junction bases left unmatched: 9. The CDR3 protein is CASSRGLAGASGIQYF. DNA for the CDR3: TGTGCCAGCAGCCGGGGACTAGCGGGAGCGTCGGGCATTCAGTACTTC. The variable domain in full, completed from reference TRBV7-2 and TRBJ2-4, reads GAGVSQSPSNKVTEKGKDVELRCDPISGHTALYWYRQSLGQGLEFLIYFQGNSAPDKSGLPSDRFSAERTGGSVSTLTIQRTQQEDSAVYLCASSRGLAGASGIQYFGAGTRLSVL.

This chain links TRBV11-2 with TRBJ2-3, with D perhaps matching TRBD2 (6 bases). V was shortened by 5 bases and J by 3 bases, with 18 bases between the two germline ends. Germline CDR1 reads SGHAT; CDR2 reads FQNNGV. This CDR3 has 16 amino acids. The CDR3 spells CASSPTSDGRTDTQYF. CDR3 DNA: TGTGCCAGCAGCCCCACTTCGGACGGGAGAACAGATACGCAGTATTTT.

V and J are TRBV28 and TRBJ2-7; possibly TRBD2 for D (6 bases). CDR1 MDHEN and CDR2 SYDVKM come from the germline V gene. CDR3 size: 15 residues. V was cut by 7 bases and J by 2 bases, with 18 bases left in between. DNA of the CDR3: TGTGCCAGCACCTCCCCTCTAGCGTTCCCCTACGAGCAGTACTTC. This sequence encodes CASTSPLAFPYEQYF.

This rearrangement joins TRBV19 to TRBJ2-5; D is perhaps TRBD2 (6 bases). The CDR3 is 14 amino acids. The germline V gene encodes CDR1 LNHDA and CDR2 SQIVND (reference sequence). The V end was cut by 4 bases, the J end by 2 bases, with 11 bases between. The CDR3 is CASSTWDSQETQYF. The CDR3 DNA reads TGTGCCAGTAGTACCTGGGACTCTCAAGAGACCCAGTACTTC.

The chain employs TRBV6-5 and TRBJ2-2; D is unresolved. The CDR3 totals 13 residues. Per the germline V gene, CDR1 is MNHEY and CDR2 is SVGAGI. Trimming left V 2 bases short and J 8 bases short, with 9 bases between. CDR3: CASSYRAPGELFF. CDR3 bases: TGTGCCAGCAGTTACCGCGCGCCGGGGGAGCTGTTTTTT.

V is TRBV28 and J is TRBJ2-7, with D perhaps TRBD2 (5 bases). Between the trimmed V and J ends, which lost 4 bases and 0 bases, there was a span of 19 bases. This CDR3 contains 17 residues. Germline V gives CDR1 MDHEN, CDR2 SYDVKM. The DNA for the CDR3 is TGTGCCAGCAGTTCAGCGGCAACTGATTGGAGCTCCTACGAGCAGTACTTC. It codes for CASSSAATDWSSYEQYF.

The V call is TRBV2, the J call TRBJ1-2; D is ambiguous. Looked up from germline, CDR1 is SNHLY and CDR2 is FYNNEI. The CDR3 consists of 10 residues. Trimming cost V 7 bases and J 3 bases, with 3 bases left between them. CDR3 nucleotides: TGTGCCAGCATCGACTATGGCTACACCTTC. This codes for CASIDYGYTF.

There are a few counts of this clone. The V and J genes are TRBV10-1 and TRBJ1-5; possibly TRBD1 for D (5 bases). Trimming pared 1 base from V and 6 bases from J, leaving 13 bases between. Germline V gene lookup returns CDR1 WNHNN and CDR2 SYGVQD (reference sequence). The CDR3 is 15 residues long. The CDR3 loop reads CASSELGQGCQPQHF. The CDR3 DNA is TGCGCCAGCAGTGAGTTAGGGCAGGGTTGTCAGCCCCAGCATTTT.

The CDR3 is CAISEEGRFYEQYF. In nucleotides, the CDR3 is TGTGCCATCAGTGAGGAGGGGAGGTTCTACGAGCAGTACTTC. V usage is TRBV10-3 and J usage is TRBJ2-7, with a tentative D call TRBD2 (6 bases). Trimming stripped 2 bases from V and 3 bases from J, with 11 bases between. Germline V gene lookup returns CDR1 ENHRY and CDR2 SYGVKD. The CDR3 loop spans 14 amino acids.

The chain combines TRBV23-1 with TRBJ2-5, with TRBD2 as a possible D gene (5 bases). TRBV23-1 is marked as an open reading frame, function uncertain. This CDR3 has 15 amino acids. V lost 3 bases, J lost 3 bases, and 14 bases lay in between. The CDR3 DNA reads as TGCGCCAGCAGTCATTCAGGACTTCTCAAAGAGACCCAGTACTTC. Residues: CASSHSGLLKETQYF.

This clone has only a few counts. The CDR3 nucleotides are TGTGCCAGCAGCTTGGCGGGACAGGCTAATGAAAAACTGTTTTTT. It translates to CASSLAGQANEKLFF. This sequence joins TRBV5-6 and TRBJ1-4; 8 positions agree with TRBD1. CDR3 length equals 15 residues. V shed 0 bases, J shed 3 bases, and the junction held 1 base outside the gene matches. The germline gives CDR1 SGHDT, CDR2 YYEEEE.

The chain recombines TRBV11-2 with TRBJ2-3, with TRBD2 identical over 8 bases. This CDR3 region has 16 residues. CDR1 SGHAT and CDR2 FQNNGV come from the germline V gene. With V trimmed by 3 bases and J by 4 bases, 9 bases remained unmatched. The CDR3 here is CASSFRLAGGADTQYF. The CDR3 DNA follows: TGTGCCAGCAGCTTCAGACTAGCCGGGGGGGCAGATACGCAGTATTTT.

This clone was counted between two and nine times. This chain connects TRBV7-2 to TRBJ2-2; 9 nucleotides match TRBD2. Germline CDR1 and CDR2: SGHTA and FQGNSA. The CDR3 has 15 residues. V was clipped by 3 bases and J by 7 bases; unmatched bases: 6. This CDR3 is CASSLGLARDGELFF. Written as DNA, the CDR3 is TGTGCCAGCAGCTTGGGACTAGCTAGGGACGGGGAGCTGTTTTTT.

The rearrangement uses TRBV5-4 and TRBJ1-4; 9 nucleotides match TRBD1. Germline V CDR1 and CDR2: SGHNT, YYREEE (reference sequence). Trimming cost V 4 bases and J 5 bases; bases outside gene matches: 3. The CDR3 loop spans 14 amino acids. For the CDR3, the DNA is TGTGCCAGCAGCACGGGACAGGGAAATGAAAAACTGTTTTTT. The encoded protein is CASSTGQGNEKLFF. Using reference TRBV5-4 and TRBJ1-4 for the parts outside the CDR3, the full variable domain is ETGVTQSPTHLIKTRGQQVTLRCSSQSGHNTVSWYQQALGQGPQFIFQYYREEENGRGNFPPRFSGLQFPNYSSELNVNALELDDSALYLCASSTGQGNEKLFFGSGTQLSVL.

The V and J genes are TRBV28 and TRBJ1-5; tentatively, D is TRBD1 (5 bases). The germline V gene has CDR1 MDHEN and CDR2 SYDVKM. CDR3 size: 18 residues. The germline V and J ends were trimmed by 5 bases and 0 bases, with 20 bases remaining between them. This CDR3 is CASSQGQARLYSNQPQHF. The DNA of the CDR3 is TGTGCCAGCAGTCAGGGCCAGGCCCGACTTTATAGCAATCAGCCCCAGCATTTT. The full variable domain, with the rest looked up from reference TRBV28 and TRBJ1-5, is DVKVTQSSRYLVKRTGEKVFLECVQDMDHENMFWYRQDPGLGLRLIYFSYDVKMKEKGDIPEGYSVSREKKERFSLILESASTNQTSMYLCASSQGQARLYSNQPQHFGDGTRLSIL.

The chain joins TRBV5-1 to TRBJ1-5; a possible D gene is TRBD1 (5 bases). V lost 0 bases to trimming and J lost 6 bases, with 10 bases between them. The germline V gene encodes CDR1 SGHRS and CDR2 YFSETQ. The CDR3 extends over 14 amino acids. This CDR3 is CASSLGQGSQPQHF. CDR3 DNA: TGCGCCAGCAGCTTGGGGCAGGGATCTCAGCCCCAGCATTTT.

As DNA, the CDR3 is TGTGCCAGCAGCCAAAATTATTTT. It specifies CASSQNYF. This chain connects TRBV5-8 to TRBJ1-3; D remains ambiguous. The CDR3 totals 8 residues. Per the germline V gene, CDR1 is SGHTS and CDR2 is YDEGEE. V lost 4 bases, J lost 16 bases, and 6 bases lay in between.

The V gene is TRBV5-1, the J gene TRBJ1-4, with a weak D call TRBD1 (6 bases). V lost 2 bases, J lost 5 bases, and 13 bases lay in between. Germline V gene data show CDR1 as SGHRS and CDR2 as YFSETQ. The CDR3 loop spans 15 amino acids. CDR3 bases: TGCGCCAGCAGCTTCACGGGACAAAAAAATGAAAAACTGTTTTTT. This gives the protein CASSFTGQKNEKLFF.